Below, 3 T cell receptor beta chains from the same sample are listed, as sequenced in a study of T-cell reconstitution after alpha-beta-depleted transplantation in children. Preparation of the TCRbeta library was carried out with unique molecular identifiers. Each CDR3 protein gets one entry after TCRdb re-called the PCR reads with MiXCR. This sample carries around 680,000 distinct CDR3 sequences, approximately 16% of them seen once, and the ten largest clones take 1.1%. The material was PBMCs from the stem cell graft donor, obtained from the stem cell graft. All receptors come from a human donor who donated a stem cell graft to a child with acute myeloid leukemia.

The chain employs TRBV7-2 and TRBJ1-4, with 8 nucleotides matching TRBD1. The V gene end was trimmed by 5 bases and the J gene end by 8 bases; junction bases not matched to a gene: 7. The CDR3 totals 14 residues. The germline V gene has CDR1 SGHTA and CDR2 FQGNSA. CDR3 DNA sequence: TGTGCCAGCAGCCGGGGACAGGTCTGGGAAAAACTGTTTTTT. As protein: CASSRGQVWEKLFF.

This clonotype was observed a handful of times. The chain is built from TRBV20-1 and TRBJ2-5, with TRBD1 as a possible D gene (6 bases). V was clipped by 7 bases and J by 5 bases, with 17 bases between them. The CDR3 runs to 13 residues. The germline V gene has CDR1 DFQATT and CDR2 SNEGSKA (reference sequence). The CDR3 bases are TGCAGTGGGCTAGGGCAGGGGCGTGAGACCCAGTACTTC. This sequence encodes CSGLGQGRETQYF.

Ten or more counts support this clonotype. The chain recombines TRBV20-1 with TRBJ1-4, with a tentative D call TRBD1 (5 bases). Per germline, CDR1 DFQATT and CDR2 SNEGSKA (reference sequence). Trimming stripped 0 bases from V and 6 bases from J, with 14 bases between. This CDR3 region has 15 residues. CDR3 loop: CSARDLTEGDEKLFF. CDR3 nucleotide sequence: TGCAGTGCTAGAGATCTGACAGAGGGAGATGAAAAACTGTTTTTT.